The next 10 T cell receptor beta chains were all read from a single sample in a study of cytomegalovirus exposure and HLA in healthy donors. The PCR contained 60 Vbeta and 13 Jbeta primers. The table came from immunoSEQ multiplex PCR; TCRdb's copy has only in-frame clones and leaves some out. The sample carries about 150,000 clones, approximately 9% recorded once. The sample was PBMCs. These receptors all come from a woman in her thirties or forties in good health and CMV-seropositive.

The CDR3 loop reads CASSETGGGYTF. The CDR3 coding sequence is TGTGCCAGCAGCGAAACCGGGGGTGGCTACACCTTC. The chain carries TRBV7-9 and TRBJ1-2; a possible D gene is TRBD1 (5 bases). The CDR3 length is 12 residues. Trimming left V 5 bases short and J 7 bases short, with 11 bases between. Germline V lookup: CDR1 SEHNR, CDR2 FQNEAQ (reference sequence).

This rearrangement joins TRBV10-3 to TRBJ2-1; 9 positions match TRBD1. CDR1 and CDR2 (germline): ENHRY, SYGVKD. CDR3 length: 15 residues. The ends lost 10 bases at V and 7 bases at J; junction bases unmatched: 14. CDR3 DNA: TGTGCCACTGGACAGGGGCGGCCGTTGTATAATGAGCAGTTCTTC. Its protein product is CATGQGRPLYNEQFF.

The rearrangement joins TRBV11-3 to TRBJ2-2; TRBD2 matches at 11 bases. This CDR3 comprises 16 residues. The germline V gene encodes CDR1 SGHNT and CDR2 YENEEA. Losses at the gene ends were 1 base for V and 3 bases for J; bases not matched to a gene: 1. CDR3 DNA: TGTGCCAGCAGCTTAGTACTAGCGGGGGACACCGGGGAGCTGTTTTTT. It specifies CASSLVLAGDTGELFF. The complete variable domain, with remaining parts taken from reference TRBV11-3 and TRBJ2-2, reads EAGVVQSPRYKIIEKKQPVAFWCNPISGHNTLYWYLQNLGQGPELLIRYENEEAVDDSQLPKDRFSAERLKGVDSTLKIQPAELGDSAVYLCASSLVLAGDTGELFFGEGSRLTVL.

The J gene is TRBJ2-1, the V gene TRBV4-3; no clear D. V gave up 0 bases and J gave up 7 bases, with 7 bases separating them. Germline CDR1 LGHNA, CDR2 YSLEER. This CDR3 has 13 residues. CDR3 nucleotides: TGCGCCAGCAGCCAAGACGGTACGAATGAGCAGTTCTTC. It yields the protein CASSQDGTNEQFF.

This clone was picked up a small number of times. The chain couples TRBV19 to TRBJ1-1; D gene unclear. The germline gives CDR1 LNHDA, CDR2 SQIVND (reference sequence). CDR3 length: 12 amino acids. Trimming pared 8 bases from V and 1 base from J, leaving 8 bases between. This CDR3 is CASARWNTEAFF. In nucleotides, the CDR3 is TGTGCCAGTGCGAGGTGGAACACTGAAGCTTTCTTT. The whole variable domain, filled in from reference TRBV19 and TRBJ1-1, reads DGGITQSPKYLFRKEGQNVTLSCEQNLNHDAMYWYRQDPGQGLRLIYYSQIVNDFQKGDIAEGYSVSREKKESFPLTVTSAQKNPTAFYLCASARWNTEAFFGQGTRLTVV.

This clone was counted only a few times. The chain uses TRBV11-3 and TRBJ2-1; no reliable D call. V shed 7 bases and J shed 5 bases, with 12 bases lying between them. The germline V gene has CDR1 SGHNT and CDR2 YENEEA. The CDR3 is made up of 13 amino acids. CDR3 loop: CASTHTPNNEQFF. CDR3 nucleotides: TGTGCCAGCACCCACACCCCCAACAATGAGCAGTTCTTC.

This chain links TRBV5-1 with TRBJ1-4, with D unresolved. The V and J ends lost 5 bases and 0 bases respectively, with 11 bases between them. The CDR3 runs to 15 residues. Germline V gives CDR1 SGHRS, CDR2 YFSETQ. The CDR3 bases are TGCGCCAGCAGGCGGGAGGGTTCAACTAATGAAAAACTGTTTTTT. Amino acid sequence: CASRREGSTNEKLFF.

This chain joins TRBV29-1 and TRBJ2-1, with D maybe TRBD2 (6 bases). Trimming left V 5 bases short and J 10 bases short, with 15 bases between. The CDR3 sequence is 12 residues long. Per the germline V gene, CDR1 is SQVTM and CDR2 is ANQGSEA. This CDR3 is CSVFSGTFEQFF. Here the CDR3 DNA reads TGCAGCGTTTTTTCTGGGACTTTCGAGCAGTTCTTC.

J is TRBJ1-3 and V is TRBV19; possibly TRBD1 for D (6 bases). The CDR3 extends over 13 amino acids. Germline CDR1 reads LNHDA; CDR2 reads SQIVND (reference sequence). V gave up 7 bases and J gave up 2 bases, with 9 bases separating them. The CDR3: CASTNRAGNTIYF. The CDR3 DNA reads TGTGCCAGTACCAACAGGGCTGGAAACACCATATATTTT.

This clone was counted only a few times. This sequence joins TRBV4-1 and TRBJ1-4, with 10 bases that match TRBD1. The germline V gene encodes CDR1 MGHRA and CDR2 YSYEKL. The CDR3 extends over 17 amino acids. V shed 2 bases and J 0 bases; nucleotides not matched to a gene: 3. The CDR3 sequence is CASSQPDRGATNEKLFF. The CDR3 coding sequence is TGCGCCAGCAGCCAACCGGACAGGGGGGCAACTAATGAAAAACTGTTTTTT.